Listed below are T cell receptor beta chains from one sample, sequenced in a study of blood T cell repertoires in COVID-19. The method was immunoSEQ multiplex PCR; TCRdb's version includes in-frame clones alone and lacks a portion of them. The sample records around 170,000 clones, around 67% being singletons. The sample comprised peripheral blood. The receptors here all came from a woman older than 75 with acute or convalescent COVID-19. Each CDR3 is given with its conserved first and last residue. Each record gives: D gene, J gene, V gene, clone size, CDR3 protein, CDR3 DNA. The D gene is left open where the match is weak. Rows may omit the clone size; those that give it use once, few, many or a size class.

d_call: .; j_call: TRBJ2-1; v_call: TRBV27; clone_size: .; cdr3_aa: CASSLNAQWQFF; cdr3_nt: TGTGCCAGCAGTTTGAACGCTCAGTGGCAGTTCTTC
d_call: .; j_call: TRBJ2-1; v_call: TRBV6-2/TRBV6-3; clone_size: .; cdr3_aa: CASSYSNRGRKYEQFF; cdr3_nt: TGTGCCAGCAGTTACTCGAACAGAGGGAGAAAATATGAGCAGTTCTTC
d_call: TRBD2; j_call: TRBJ2-1; v_call: TRBV9; clone_size: .; cdr3_aa: CASSVLLAGNEQFF; cdr3_nt: TGTGCCAGCAGCGTCTTACTAGCGGGAAATGAGCAGTTCTTC
d_call: .; j_call: TRBJ2-7; v_call: TRBV5-6; clone_size: .; cdr3_aa: CASSFFRTKPDEQYF; cdr3_nt: TGTGCCAGCAGCTTTTTCCGGACTAAACCCGACGAGCAGTACTTC
d_call: TRBD1; j_call: TRBJ2-5; v_call: TRBV4-3; clone_size: .; cdr3_aa: CASSLSQGEETQYF; cdr3_nt: TGCGCCAGCAGCTTGTCACAGGGGGAAGAGACCCAGTACTTC
d_call: .; j_call: TRBJ2-1; v_call: TRBV12-2; clone_size: .; cdr3_aa: CASRLSEGGLYNEQFF; cdr3_nt: TGTGCAAGTCGCTTAAGTGAGGGAGGCCTCTACAATGAGCAGTTCTTC
d_call: TRBD1; j_call: TRBJ1-3; v_call: TRBV2; clone_size: .; cdr3_aa: CASRTGGQKIYF; cdr3_nt: TGTGCCAGCAGGACAGGGGGCCAGAAGATATATTTT
d_call: .; j_call: TRBJ2-1; v_call: TRBV19; clone_size: .; cdr3_aa: CASSGGHLGAYNEQFF; cdr3_nt: TGTGCCAGTAGTGGGGGACACTTGGGGGCCTACAATGAGCAGTTCTTC
d_call: TRBD1; j_call: TRBJ2-2; v_call: TRBV2; clone_size: .; cdr3_aa: CASNVGQGGTGELFF; cdr3_nt: TGTGCCAGCAACGTCGGACAGGGTGGAACCGGGGAGCTGTTTTTT
d_call: TRBD1; j_call: TRBJ1-5; v_call: TRBV28; clone_size: few; cdr3_aa: CASSLSGRDRVSNQPQHF; cdr3_nt: TGTGCCAGCAGTTTATCTGGTCGGGACAGGGTTAGCAATCAGCCCCAGCATTTT
d_call: .; j_call: TRBJ2-2; v_call: TRBV18; clone_size: .; cdr3_aa: CASSPLQRQLFF; cdr3_nt: TGTGCCAGCTCACCTCTACAGAGACAGCTGTTTTTT
d_call: TRBD2; j_call: TRBJ2-7; v_call: TRBV2; clone_size: .; cdr3_aa: CASSTLPGLATYEQYF; cdr3_nt: TGTGCCAGCAGTACCCTTCCGGGACTAGCGACTTACGAGCAGTACTTC
d_call: TRBD1; j_call: TRBJ2-5; v_call: TRBV10-1; clone_size: .; cdr3_aa: CASSEGTGADQETQYF; cdr3_nt: TGCGCCAGCAGTGAGGGGACAGGGGCAGACCAAGAGACCCAGTACTTC
d_call: TRBD1; j_call: TRBJ1-1; v_call: TRBV15; clone_size: .; cdr3_aa: CATSFGGQRGTEAFF; cdr3_nt: TGTGCCACCAGCTTCGGGGGACAGAGGGGCACTGAAGCTTTCTTT
d_call: TRBD1; j_call: TRBJ1-2; v_call: TRBV5-1; clone_size: .; cdr3_aa: CASSARGQANYGYTF; cdr3_nt: TGCGCCAGCAGCGCCCGAGGACAGGCGAACTATGGCTACACCTTC
d_call: .; j_call: TRBJ2-7; v_call: TRBV4-1; clone_size: few; cdr3_aa: CASRLRTKLKPSYEQYF; cdr3_nt: TGCGCCAGCAGACTTCGGACTAAACTCAAGCCTTCCTACGAGCAGTACTTC
d_call: .; j_call: TRBJ2-3; v_call: TRBV5-5; clone_size: .; cdr3_aa: CASSLGSQGVSDTQYF; cdr3_nt: TGTGCCAGCAGCTTGGGCTCGCAGGGTGTCTCAGATACGCAGTATTTT
d_call: .; j_call: TRBJ1-1; v_call: TRBV7-8; clone_size: .; cdr3_aa: CASSHQGPTEAFF; cdr3_nt: TGTGCCAGCAGCCATCAGGGCCCCACTGAAGCTTTCTTT
d_call: .; j_call: TRBJ2-5; v_call: TRBV12-3/TRBV12-4; clone_size: .; cdr3_aa: CASSRQYQETQYF; cdr3_nt: TGTGCCAGCAGTCGACAGTACCAAGAGACCCAGTACTTC
d_call: .; j_call: TRBJ1-3; v_call: TRBV19; clone_size: .; cdr3_aa: CASSIMTGGSGNTIYF; cdr3_nt: TGTGCCAGTAGTATAATGACAGGAGGATCTGGAAACACCATATATTTT
d_call: .; j_call: TRBJ1-4; v_call: TRBV7-9; clone_size: .; cdr3_aa: CASSLASEKLFF; cdr3_nt: TGTGCCAGCAGCTTAGCTAGTGAAAAACTGTTTTTT
d_call: TRBD2; j_call: TRBJ2-1; v_call: TRBV24-1; clone_size: .; cdr3_aa: CATGGEREQFF; cdr3_nt: TGTGCCACCGGGGGGGAGCGGGAGCAGTTCTTC
d_call: .; j_call: TRBJ1-2; v_call: TRBV11-2; clone_size: once; cdr3_aa: CASSPLPGRDYGYTF; cdr3_nt: TGTGCCAGCAGCCCGCTTCCGGGGAGGGATTATGGCTACACCTTC
d_call: .; j_call: TRBJ1-1; v_call: TRBV6-5; clone_size: once; cdr3_aa: CASSPQFDTEAFF; cdr3_nt: TGTGCCAGCAGCCCCCAGTTTGACACTGAAGCTTTCTTT
d_call: .; j_call: TRBJ2-1; v_call: TRBV5-5; clone_size: once; cdr3_aa: CASSLVSGSSYNEQFF; cdr3_nt: TGTGCCAGCAGCTTGGTGTCAGGTAGCTCCTACAATGAGCAGTTCTTC
d_call: .; j_call: TRBJ2-7; v_call: TRBV7-9; clone_size: .; cdr3_aa: CASSFTSGYAYEQYF; cdr3_nt: TGTGCCAGCAGCTTCACCTCCGGGTATGCCTACGAGCAGTACTTC
d_call: .; j_call: TRBJ1-6; v_call: TRBV3-1/TRBV3-2; clone_size: .; cdr3_aa: CASKPTLRGRKNSPLHF; cdr3_nt: TGTGCCAGCAAGCCAACCCTACGCGGTCGGAAAAATTCACCCCTCCACTTT
d_call: .; j_call: TRBJ1-5; v_call: TRBV28; clone_size: .; cdr3_aa: CASRGSSTSNQPQHF; cdr3_nt: TGTGCCAGCAGAGGTTCTAGTACTAGCAATCAGCCCCAGCATTTT
d_call: .; j_call: TRBJ2-7; v_call: TRBV4-1; clone_size: .; cdr3_aa: CASSSWGGKRYEQYF; cdr3_nt: TGCGCCAGCAGCTCCTGGGGGGGCAAAAGGTACGAGCAGTACTTC
d_call: TRBD1; j_call: TRBJ1-2; v_call: TRBV7-9; clone_size: many; cdr3_aa: CASSNTRQGAEGYTF; cdr3_nt: TGTGCCAGCAGCAATACAAGACAGGGGGCGGAAGGCTACACCTTC
d_call: TRBD1; j_call: TRBJ1-1; v_call: TRBV5-1; clone_size: .; cdr3_aa: CASSLGTGTANTEAFF; cdr3_nt: TGCGCCAGCAGCTTGGGGACCGGGACAGCGAACACTGAAGCTTTCTTT
d_call: TRBD2; j_call: TRBJ2-5; v_call: TRBV4-1; clone_size: few; cdr3_aa: CASSLLAGVETQYF; cdr3_nt: TGCGCCAGCAGCCTACTAGCGGGAGTTGAGACCCAGTACTTC
d_call: .; j_call: TRBJ1-6; v_call: TRBV2; clone_size: .; cdr3_aa: CASMRAPRSPLHF; cdr3_nt: TGTGCCAGCATGAGGGCGCCTAGATCACCCCTCCACTTT
d_call: TRBD1; j_call: TRBJ1-6; v_call: TRBV30; clone_size: .; cdr3_aa: CAWRTNRGSPLHF; cdr3_nt: TGTGCCTGGAGGACGAACAGGGGTTCACCCCTCCACTTT
d_call: TRBD1; j_call: TRBJ1-5; v_call: TRBV5-6; clone_size: .; cdr3_aa: CASSDRQGSDQPQHF; cdr3_nt: TGTGCCAGCAGCGACAGACAGGGGAGCGATCAGCCCCAGCATTTT
d_call: TRBD1; j_call: TRBJ2-1; v_call: TRBV10-3; clone_size: few; cdr3_aa: CATRTGEINEQFF; cdr3_nt: TGTGCCACCAGGACAGGTGAAATCAATGAGCAGTTCTTC
d_call: TRBD1; j_call: TRBJ1-5; v_call: TRBV6-5; clone_size: .; cdr3_aa: CASSLDRGAPQHF; cdr3_nt: TGTGCCAGCAGCCTGGACAGGGGAGCGCCCCAGCATTTT
d_call: .; j_call: TRBJ2-2; v_call: TRBV3-1/TRBV3-2; clone_size: .; cdr3_aa: CASTQAGGELFF; cdr3_nt: TGTGCCAGCACGCAAGCGGGCGGGGAGCTGTTTTTT
d_call: .; j_call: TRBJ1-3; v_call: TRBV7-8; clone_size: .; cdr3_aa: CASSSGPAYGNTIYF; cdr3_nt: TGTGCCAGCAGCTCGGGTCCCGCCTATGGAAACACCATATATTTT
d_call: .; j_call: TRBJ2-2; v_call: TRBV27; clone_size: .; cdr3_aa: CASSLEVTQTNTGELFF; cdr3_nt: TGTGCCAGCAGTTTAGAGGTTACCCAAACGAACACCGGGGAGCTGTTTTTT
d_call: .; j_call: TRBJ2-2; v_call: TRBV28; clone_size: .; cdr3_aa: CASTLGVSGELFF; cdr3_nt: TGTGCCAGCACCCTAGGGGTGTCCGGGGAGCTGTTTTTT
d_call: TRBD2; j_call: TRBJ2-3; v_call: TRBV7-2; clone_size: once; cdr3_aa: CASSLQLAGVDTQYF; cdr3_nt: TGTGCCAGCAGCTTACAACTAGCGGGAGTAGATACGCAGTATTTT
d_call: .; j_call: TRBJ2-7; v_call: TRBV3-1/TRBV3-2; clone_size: .; cdr3_aa: CASSQDPGASEQYF; cdr3_nt: TGTGCCAGCAGCCAAGACCCGGGAGCGAGCGAGCAGTACTTC
d_call: TRBD1; j_call: TRBJ1-3; v_call: TRBV28; clone_size: .; cdr3_aa: CASSATGVPGNTIYF; cdr3_nt: TGTGCCAGCAGCGCAACAGGGGTTCCTGGAAACACCATATATTTT
d_call: .; j_call: TRBJ1-3; v_call: TRBV10-3; clone_size: .; cdr3_aa: CAISEWRVNSGNTIYF; cdr3_nt: TGTGCCATCAGTGAGTGGAGGGTGAACTCTGGAAACACCATATATTTT